These T cell receptor beta chains were read from a single sample in a study of PD-1 blockade in classical Hodgkin lymphoma. Libraries were prepared by immunoSEQ multiplex PCR; TCRdb keeps only in-frame clonotypes and omits some of them. The profile shows 25,000 to 30,000 clones, approximately 80% of them singletons. Specimen: CD4+ T cells from blood, collected before the fourth cycle of nivolumab. The receptors here all came from a human donor with classical Hodgkin lymphoma. CDR3s include the opening cysteine and the closing phenylalanine or tryptophan. A D gene is named only where the DNA matches it firmly.

-,TRBV2,TRBJ1-6,CASTTRGNSPLHF
TRBD1,TRBV5-6,TRBJ1-5,CASSLGTGRKNQPQHF
-,TRBV2,TRBJ2-7,CASEVGYEQYF
TRBD1,TRBV29-1,TRBJ1-1,CSVKQGINTEAFF
TRBD1,TRBV28,TRBJ2-7,CASQGQSYEQYF
TRBD1,TRBV13,TRBJ2-4,CASSRTGLAKNIQYF
-,TRBV5-1,TRBJ1-4,CASSPDTGLNEKLFF
-,TRBV19,TRBJ2-3,CASSIDLEGRDTQYF
-,TRBV7-8,TRBJ2-7,CASSPGVAPGEQYF
-,TRBV7-9,TRBJ2-5,CASSLMFGQQETQYF
-,TRBV5-6,TRBJ1-4,CASSPGPAEKLFF
TRBD2,TRBV27,TRBJ2-7,CASSLGTSLYEQYF
TRBD1,TRBV9,TRBJ2-3,CASSSRDRGRGTDTQYF
TRBD2,TRBV25-1,TRBJ2-3,CASSDSLSGGADTQYF
-,TRBV7-9,TRBJ1-2,CASSLAGATALNYGYTF
-,TRBV5-1,TRBJ2-5,CASSLGVQGMGETQYF
TRBD2,TRBV2,TRBJ2-4,CASSLIGTSGRGAKNIQYF
-,TRBV2,TRBJ2-1,CASSEAWGVDNEQFF
-,TRBV27,TRBJ2-7,CASSLSPRLSGVGGTTTYEQYF
-,TRBV6-5,TRBJ2-3,CASSYGDGTDTQYF
-,TRBV6-5,TRBJ1-5,CASSGKEDQPQHF
TRBD1,TRBV6-5,TRBJ2-3,CASTMDRHTDTQYF
TRBD2,TRBV5-4,TRBJ2-4,CASSPGVAGEGNAKNIQYF
TRBD2,TRBV28,TRBJ2-7,CASSPLAGGMVVQYF
TRBD1,TRBV11-3,TRBJ2-5,CASSFTGVETQYF
TRBD1,TRBV19,TRBJ2-7,CASASSGTGTYEQYF
-,TRBV6-1,TRBJ2-7,CASSESAYEQYF
-,TRBV18,TRBJ2-6,CASSPGAGANVLTF
-,TRBV15,TRBJ2-1,CATSRPQARRSYNEQFF
TRBD2,TRBV7-3,TRBJ2-5,CASSLSGLAGETQYF
TRBD1,TRBV18,TRBJ1-5,CASSPGTGLNQPQHF
-,TRBV7-9,TRBJ1-2,CASSPWVRGYTF
-,TRBV6-5,TRBJ2-1,CASSYQQPIYNEQFF
-,TRBV6-5,TRBJ1-2,CASRIDSGGYTF
-,TRBV25-1,TRBJ2-2,CASSARVISAGELFF
TRBD1,TRBV18,TRBJ2-1,CASSPRDRGYNEQFF
-,TRBV12-5,TRBJ2-5,CASGLYLGGTGSETQYF
-,TRBV5-4,TRBJ1-1,CASSTRTANTEAFF
-,TRBV11-1,TRBJ1-2,CASSLTGDYGYTF